This T cell receptor beta chain was identified in a study of CD8+ T cells in alopecia areata. About the research overall: Scoring of severity for treated patients was based on percentage of affected scalp area.

Following RNA extraction, reverse transcription yielded cDNA that acted as the sequencing template. Some clones are missing from TCRdb's copy, which holds only in-frame ones; the method was immunoSEQ multiplex PCR. The sample carries roughly 150,000 clones, about 51% recorded once. The sample holds a few counts of this clone. CDR1 SGDLS and CDR2 YYNGEE come from the germline V gene. This CDR3 is built from 17 residues. With V trimmed by 2 bases and J by 6 bases, 14 bases remained unmatched. Treatment described: oral pan-JAK inhibitor, 5-10 mg twice daily. The study team obtained lesional scalp punch biopsies and peripheral blood from alopecia areata patients. Starting from PBMCs, sorting isolated CD4+ and CD8+ T cells.

The chain recombines TRBV9 with TRBJ2-3; 8 bases agree with TRBD2. Material: CD8+ T cells sorted from blood, obtained at week 4, from a patient treated with tofacitinib. The origin of this receptor is a human donor with alopecia areata. In nucleotides, the CDR3 is TGTGCCAGCAGCGTCCCGAAGACTAGCGTGACGATCGATACGCAGTATTTT. It translates to CASSVPKTSVTIDTQYF.